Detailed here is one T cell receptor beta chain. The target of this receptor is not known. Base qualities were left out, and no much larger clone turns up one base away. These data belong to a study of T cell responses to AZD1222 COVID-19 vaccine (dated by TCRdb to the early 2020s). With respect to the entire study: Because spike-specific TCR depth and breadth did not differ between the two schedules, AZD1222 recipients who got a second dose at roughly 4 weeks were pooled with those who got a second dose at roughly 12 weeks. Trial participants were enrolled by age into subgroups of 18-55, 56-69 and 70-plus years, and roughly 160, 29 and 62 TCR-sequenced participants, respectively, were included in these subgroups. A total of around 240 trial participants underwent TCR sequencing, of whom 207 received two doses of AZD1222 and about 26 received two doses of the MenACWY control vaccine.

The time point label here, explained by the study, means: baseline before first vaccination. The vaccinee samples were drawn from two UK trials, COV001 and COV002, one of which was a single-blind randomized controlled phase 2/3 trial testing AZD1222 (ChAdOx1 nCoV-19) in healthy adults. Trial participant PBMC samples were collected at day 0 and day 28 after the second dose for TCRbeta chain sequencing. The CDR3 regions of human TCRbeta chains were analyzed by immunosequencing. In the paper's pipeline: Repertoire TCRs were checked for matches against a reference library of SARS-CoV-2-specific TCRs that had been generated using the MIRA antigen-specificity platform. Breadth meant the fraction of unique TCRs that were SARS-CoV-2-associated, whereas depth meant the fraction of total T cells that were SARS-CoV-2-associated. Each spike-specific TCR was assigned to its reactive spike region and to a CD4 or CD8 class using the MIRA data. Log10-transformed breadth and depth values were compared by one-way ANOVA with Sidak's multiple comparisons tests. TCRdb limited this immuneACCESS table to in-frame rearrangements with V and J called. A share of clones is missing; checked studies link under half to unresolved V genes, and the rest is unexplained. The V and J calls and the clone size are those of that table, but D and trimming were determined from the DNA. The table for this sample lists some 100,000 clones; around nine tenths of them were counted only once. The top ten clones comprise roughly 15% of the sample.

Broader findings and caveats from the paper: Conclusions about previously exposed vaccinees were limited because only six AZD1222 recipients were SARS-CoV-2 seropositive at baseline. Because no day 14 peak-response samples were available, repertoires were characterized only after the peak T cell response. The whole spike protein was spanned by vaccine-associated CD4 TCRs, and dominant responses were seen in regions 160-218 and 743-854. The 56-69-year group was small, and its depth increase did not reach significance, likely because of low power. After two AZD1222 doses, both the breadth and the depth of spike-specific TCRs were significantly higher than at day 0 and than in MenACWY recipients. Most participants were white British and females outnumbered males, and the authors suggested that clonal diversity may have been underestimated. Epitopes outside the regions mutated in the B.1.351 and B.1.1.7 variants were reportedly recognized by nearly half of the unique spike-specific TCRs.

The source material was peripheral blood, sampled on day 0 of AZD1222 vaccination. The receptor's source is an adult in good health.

The nucleotide sequence is given as TGTGCCAGCAGCTTGGGGTTGGCGGCGGATAATTCACCCCTCCACTTT. Translated, this is CASSLGLAADNSPLHF. The chain links TRBV7-2 with TRBJ1-6, with no reliable assignment of the D segment. The CDR3 spans 16 residues, from the cysteine through the phenylalanine. Only CDR3 DNA remains: 48 bases, in frame from the first base. From a lookup of the germline V gene, CDR1 and CDR2 are SGHTA and FQGNSA. V sheds 3 bases and J sheds 5 bases, leaving 14 bases between their ends.